The present T cell receptor (beta chain) was sequenced within a study of blood T cell repertoires in COVID-19 (TCRdb year 2020). Some background on the complete study: Samples from collaborators originated in the United States, Italy and Spain and spanned both the acute and convalescent phases of COVID-19. The material from the prospective study consisted of cDNA or gDNA derived from T cells, B-cell-depleted T cells, or PBMCs. The repertoires were released in a freely available public database intended as a resource for research on the immune response to SARS-CoV-2. Where available, HLA class I and class II types were taken from metadata supplied by the sample provider and were not determined by assay-based typing. Samples came from the ongoing ImmuneRACE study (first 160 participants) plus 1,254 subjects from 6 global collaborators. Sample metadata almost always included a de-identified subject ID, COVID-19 status, age in years and sex. The dataset comprised deeply sampled blood TCRbeta repertoires from subjects exposed to, actively infected with, or recovered from COVID-19.

The immunoSEQ Assay, a bias-controlled multiplex PCR, was used to amplify TCRbeta CDR3 regions from genomic DNA. The paper's data handling went like this. The number of nucleated cells in each sample was estimated by amplification of reference gene primers within the assay. To quantify the absolute abundance of each unique TCRbeta CDR3 rearrangement, sequence reads were collapsed and filtered. For each sample, productive Simpson clonality was calculated by taking the square root of Simpson's diversity index across productive rearrangements. This immuneACCESS table, as held by TCRdb, lists in-frame sequences with V and J called but not all clones. Of the missing ones, under half trace to an unresolved V gene in checked studies; the others have no known cause. That table gives V, J and clone size, and the DNA gave D and trimming. This sample gives 470,000 or so clones in total; over 75% of them show up just once. The ten largest clonotypes hold roughly 3.2% of the sample.

Overall study outcomes, separate from this receptor: Clinical and demographic metadata were provided uncurated, with the amount varying by source and participant.

V was cut back by 3 bases and J by 0 bases, leaving a gap of 17 bases between them. The CDR1 and CDR2 encoded by the germline V gene (reference sequence) are MNHEY and SMNVEV. Counted from cysteine to phenylalanine, this CDR3 has 17 amino acids. Only the CDR3 DNA stays, 51 bases, in frame from base 1. Turning to this clone: The antigen this receptor binds is unknown. One base away there is no much larger clone; base qualities are not given.

Each collaborating institution followed its own protocols to collect whole blood in K2EDTA tubes. Collaborator samples were shipped for TCRbeta analysis as frozen whole blood, isolated PBMCs, or DNA extracted from either sample type. This chain is built from TRBV27 and TRBJ1-1; the D gene is possibly TRBD1, with 6 bases matching. Sequenced material: peripheral blood. The receptor's source is a human donor in a cohort sampled during active COVID-19. The bases are TGTGCCAGCAGTTTTCTTGCAGGACAGCCTATGAACACTGAAGCTTTCTTT. The resulting protein is CASSFLAGQPMNTEAFF.